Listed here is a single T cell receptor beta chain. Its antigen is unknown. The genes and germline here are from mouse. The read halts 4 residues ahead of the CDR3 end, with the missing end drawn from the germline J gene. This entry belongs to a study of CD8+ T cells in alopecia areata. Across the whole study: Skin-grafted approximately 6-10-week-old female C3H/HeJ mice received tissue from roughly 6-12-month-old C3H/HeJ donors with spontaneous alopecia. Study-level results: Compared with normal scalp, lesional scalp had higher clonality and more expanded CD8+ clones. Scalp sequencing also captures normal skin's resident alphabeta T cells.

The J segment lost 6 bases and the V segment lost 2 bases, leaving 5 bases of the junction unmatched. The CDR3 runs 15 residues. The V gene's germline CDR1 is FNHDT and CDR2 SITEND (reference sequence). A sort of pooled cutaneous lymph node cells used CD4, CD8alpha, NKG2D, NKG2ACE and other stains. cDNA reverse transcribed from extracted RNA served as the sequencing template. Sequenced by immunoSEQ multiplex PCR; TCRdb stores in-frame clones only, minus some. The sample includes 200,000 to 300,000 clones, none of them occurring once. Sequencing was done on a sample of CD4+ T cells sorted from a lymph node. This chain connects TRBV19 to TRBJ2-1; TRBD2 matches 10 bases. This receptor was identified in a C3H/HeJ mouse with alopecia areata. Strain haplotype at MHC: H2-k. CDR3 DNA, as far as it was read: TGTGCCAGCAGTATGAGCTGGGGGGGCTCTGCT. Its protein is CASSMSWGGSA. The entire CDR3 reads CASSMSWGGSAEQFF.